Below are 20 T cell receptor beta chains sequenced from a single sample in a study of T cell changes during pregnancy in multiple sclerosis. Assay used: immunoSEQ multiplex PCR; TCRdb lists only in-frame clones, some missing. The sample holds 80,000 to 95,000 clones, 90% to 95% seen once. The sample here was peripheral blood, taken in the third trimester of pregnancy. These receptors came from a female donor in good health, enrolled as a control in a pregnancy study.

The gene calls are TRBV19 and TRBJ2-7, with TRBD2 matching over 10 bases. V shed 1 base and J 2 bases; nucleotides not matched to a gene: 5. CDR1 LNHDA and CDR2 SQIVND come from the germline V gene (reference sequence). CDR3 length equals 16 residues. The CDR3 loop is CASSIVRTSGAYEQYF. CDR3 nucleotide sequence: TGTGCCAGTAGTATAGTCCGGACTAGCGGAGCCTACGAGCAGTACTTC.

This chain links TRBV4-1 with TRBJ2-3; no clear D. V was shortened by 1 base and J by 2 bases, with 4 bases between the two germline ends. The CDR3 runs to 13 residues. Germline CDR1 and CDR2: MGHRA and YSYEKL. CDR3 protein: CASSQGATDTQYF. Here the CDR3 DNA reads TGCGCCAGCAGCCAAGGGGCCACAGATACGCAGTATTTT.

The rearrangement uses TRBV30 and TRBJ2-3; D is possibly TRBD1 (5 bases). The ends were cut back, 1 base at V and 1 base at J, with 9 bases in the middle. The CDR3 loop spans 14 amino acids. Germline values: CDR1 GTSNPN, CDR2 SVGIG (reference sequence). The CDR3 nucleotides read TGTGCCTGGAGTGAAGGACATGGCACAGATACGCAGTATTTT. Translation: CAWSEGHGTDTQYF.

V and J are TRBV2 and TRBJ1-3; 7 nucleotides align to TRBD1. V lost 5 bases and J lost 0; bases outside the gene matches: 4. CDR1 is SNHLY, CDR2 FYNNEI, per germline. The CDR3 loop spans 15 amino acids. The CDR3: CASSRDSFSGNTIYF. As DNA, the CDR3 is TGTGCCAGCAGTCGGGACAGCTTCTCTGGAAACACCATATATTTT.

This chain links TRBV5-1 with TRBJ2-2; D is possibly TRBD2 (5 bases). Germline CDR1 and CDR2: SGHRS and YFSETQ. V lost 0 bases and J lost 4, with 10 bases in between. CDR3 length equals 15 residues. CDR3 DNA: TGCGCCAGCAGCTTGGAGAGGGCGGGCACCGGGGAGCTGTTTTTT. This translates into CASSLERAGTGELFF.

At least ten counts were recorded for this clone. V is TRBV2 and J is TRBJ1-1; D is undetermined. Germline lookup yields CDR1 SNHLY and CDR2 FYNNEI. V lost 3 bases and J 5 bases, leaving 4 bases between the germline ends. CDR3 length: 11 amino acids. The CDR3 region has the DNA TGTGCCAGCAGTGAGAGGACTGAAGCTTTCTTT. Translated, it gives CASSERTEAFF.

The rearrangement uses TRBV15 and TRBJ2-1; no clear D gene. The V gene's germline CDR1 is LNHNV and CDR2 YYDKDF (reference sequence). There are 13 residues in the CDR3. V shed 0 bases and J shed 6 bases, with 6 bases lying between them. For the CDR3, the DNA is TGTGCCACCAGCAGAGATCGTCGCAATGAGCAGTTCTTC. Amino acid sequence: CATSRDRRNEQFF.

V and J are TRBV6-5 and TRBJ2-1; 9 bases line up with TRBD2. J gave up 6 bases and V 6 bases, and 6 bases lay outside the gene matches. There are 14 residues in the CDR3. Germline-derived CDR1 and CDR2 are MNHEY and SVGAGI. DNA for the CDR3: TGTGCCAGCAGAGGACTAGCGAGCTCCAATGAGCAGTTCTTC. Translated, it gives CASRGLASSNEQFF.

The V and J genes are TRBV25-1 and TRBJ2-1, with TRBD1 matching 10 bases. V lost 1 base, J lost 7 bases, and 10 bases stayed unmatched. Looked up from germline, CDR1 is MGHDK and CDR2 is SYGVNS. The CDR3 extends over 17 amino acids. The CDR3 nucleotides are TGTGCCAGCAGTGAATTAGGAGGGACAGGGGCCCAAAATGAGCAGTTCTTC. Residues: CASSELGGTGAQNEQFF.

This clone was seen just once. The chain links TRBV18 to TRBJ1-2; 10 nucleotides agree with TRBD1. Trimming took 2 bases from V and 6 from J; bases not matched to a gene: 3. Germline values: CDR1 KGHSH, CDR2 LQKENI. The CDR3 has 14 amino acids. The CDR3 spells CASSPETGGHGYTF. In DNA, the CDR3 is TGTGCCAGCTCACCAGAGACAGGGGGCCATGGCTACACCTTC.

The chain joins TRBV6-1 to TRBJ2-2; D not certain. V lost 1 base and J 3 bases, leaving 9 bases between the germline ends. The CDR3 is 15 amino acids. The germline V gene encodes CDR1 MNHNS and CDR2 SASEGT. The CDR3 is CASSEGATDTGELFF. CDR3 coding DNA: TGTGCCAGCAGTGAAGGAGCGACTGACACCGGGGAGCTGTTTTTT.

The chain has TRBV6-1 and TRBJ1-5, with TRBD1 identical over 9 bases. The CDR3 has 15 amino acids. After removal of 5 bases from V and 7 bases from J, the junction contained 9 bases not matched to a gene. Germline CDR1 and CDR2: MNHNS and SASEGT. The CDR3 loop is CASSTTGGGWQPQHF. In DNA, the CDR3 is TGTGCCAGCAGTACCACAGGGGGCGGGTGGCAGCCCCAGCATTTT.

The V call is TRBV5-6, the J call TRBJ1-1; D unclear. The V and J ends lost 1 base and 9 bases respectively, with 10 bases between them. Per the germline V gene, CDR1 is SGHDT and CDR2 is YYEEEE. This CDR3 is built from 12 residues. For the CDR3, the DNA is TGTGCCAGCAGCTTGCGTGGGAGGCAAGCTTTCTTT. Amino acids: CASSLRGRQAFF.

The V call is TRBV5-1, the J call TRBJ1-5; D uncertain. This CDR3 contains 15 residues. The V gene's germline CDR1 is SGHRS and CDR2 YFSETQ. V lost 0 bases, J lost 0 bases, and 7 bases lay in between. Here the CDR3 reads CASSLDSNSNQPQHF. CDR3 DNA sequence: TGCGCCAGCAGCTTGGACTCCAATAGCAATCAGCCCCAGCATTTT. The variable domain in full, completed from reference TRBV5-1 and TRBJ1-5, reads KAGVTQTPRYLIKTRGQQVTLSCSPISGHRSVSWYQQTPGQGLQFLFEYFSETQRNKGNFPGRFSGRQFSNSRSEMNVSTLELGDSALYLCASSLDSNSNQPQHFGDGTRLSIL.

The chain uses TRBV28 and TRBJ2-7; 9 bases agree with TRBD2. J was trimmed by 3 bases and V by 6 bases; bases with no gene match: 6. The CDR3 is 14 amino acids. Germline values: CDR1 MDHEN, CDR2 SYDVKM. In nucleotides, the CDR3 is TGTGCCAGCAGCAAACAGCGGGAGGTCTACGAGCAGTACTTC. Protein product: CASSKQREVYEQYF.

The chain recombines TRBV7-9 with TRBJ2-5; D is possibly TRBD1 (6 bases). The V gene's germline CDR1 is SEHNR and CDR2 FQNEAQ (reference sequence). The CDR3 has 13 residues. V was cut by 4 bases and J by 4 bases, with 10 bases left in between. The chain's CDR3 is CASSSQGAETQYF. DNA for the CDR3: TGTGCCAGCAGCTCACAGGGTGCAGAGACCCAGTACTTC. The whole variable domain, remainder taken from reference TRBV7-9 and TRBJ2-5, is DTGVSQNPRHKITKRGQNVTFRCDPISEHNRLYWYRQTLGQGPEFLTYFQNEAQLEKSRLLSDRFSAERPKGSFSTLEIQRTEQGDSAMYLCASSSQGAETQYFGPGTRLLVL.

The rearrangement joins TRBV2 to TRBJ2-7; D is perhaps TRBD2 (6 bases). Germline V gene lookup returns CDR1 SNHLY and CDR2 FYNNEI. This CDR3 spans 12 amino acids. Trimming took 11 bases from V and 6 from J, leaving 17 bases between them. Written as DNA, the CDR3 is TGTGCCGGCGGGACGGAGAATGGCGAGCAGTACTTC. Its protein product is CAGGTENGEQYF.

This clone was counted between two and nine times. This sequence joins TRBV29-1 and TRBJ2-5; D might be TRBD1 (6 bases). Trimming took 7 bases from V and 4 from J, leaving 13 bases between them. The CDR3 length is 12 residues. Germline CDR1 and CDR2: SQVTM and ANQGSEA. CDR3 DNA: TGCAGCGGGGAACAGGGCGGAGAGACCCAGTACTTC. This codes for CSGEQGGETQYF.

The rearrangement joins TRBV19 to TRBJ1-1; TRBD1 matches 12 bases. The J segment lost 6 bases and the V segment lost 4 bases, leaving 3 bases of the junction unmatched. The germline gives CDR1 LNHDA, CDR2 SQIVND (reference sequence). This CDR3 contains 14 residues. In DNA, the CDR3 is TGTGCCAGTAGTACGGGACAGGGGGCCGCTGAAGCTTTCTTT. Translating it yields CASSTGQGAAEAFF.

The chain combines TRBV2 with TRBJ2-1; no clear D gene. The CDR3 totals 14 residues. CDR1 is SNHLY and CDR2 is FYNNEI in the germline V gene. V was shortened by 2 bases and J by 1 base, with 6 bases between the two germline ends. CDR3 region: CASSEQASYNEQFF. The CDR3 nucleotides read TGTGCCAGCAGTGAACAAGCGTCCTACAATGAGCAGTTCTTC.